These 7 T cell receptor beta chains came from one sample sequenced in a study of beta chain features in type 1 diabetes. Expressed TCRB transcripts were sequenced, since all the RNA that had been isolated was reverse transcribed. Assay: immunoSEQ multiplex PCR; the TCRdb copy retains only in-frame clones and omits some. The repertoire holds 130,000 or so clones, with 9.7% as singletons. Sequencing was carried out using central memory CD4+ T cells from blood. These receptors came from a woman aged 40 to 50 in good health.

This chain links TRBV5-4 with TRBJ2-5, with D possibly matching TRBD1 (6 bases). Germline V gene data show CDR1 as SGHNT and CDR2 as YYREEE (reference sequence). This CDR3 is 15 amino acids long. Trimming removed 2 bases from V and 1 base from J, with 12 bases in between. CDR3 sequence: CASSFRTAIQETQYF. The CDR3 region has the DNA TGTGCCAGCAGCTTCAGGACAGCCATCCAAGAGACCCAGTACTTC.

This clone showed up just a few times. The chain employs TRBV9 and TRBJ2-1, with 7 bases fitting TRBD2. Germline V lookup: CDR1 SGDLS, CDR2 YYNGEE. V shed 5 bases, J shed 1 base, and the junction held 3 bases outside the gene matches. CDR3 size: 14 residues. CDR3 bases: TGTGCCAGCAGAAGGGGAGGGTCCTACAATGAGCAGTTCTTC. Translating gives CASRRGGSYNEQFF.

The CDR3 coding sequence is TGTGCCAGCAGTTGGACTAGCGGGGTGGCCTACGAGCAGTACTTC. This encodes CASSWTSGVAYEQYF. V and J are TRBV6-5 and TRBJ2-7, with 12 bases that match TRBD2. This CDR3 is built from 15 residues. The junction had 3 bases not matched to a gene; V was cut back by 4 bases and J by 2 bases. The germline V gene encodes CDR1 MNHEY and CDR2 SVGAGI.

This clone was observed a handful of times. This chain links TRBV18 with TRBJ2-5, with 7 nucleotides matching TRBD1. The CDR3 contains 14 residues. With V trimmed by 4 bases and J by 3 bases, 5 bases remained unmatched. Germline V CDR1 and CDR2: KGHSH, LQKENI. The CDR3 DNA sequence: TGTGCCAGCTCACTCAACACAGGGGAAGAGACCCAGTACTTC. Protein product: CASSLNTGEETQYF.

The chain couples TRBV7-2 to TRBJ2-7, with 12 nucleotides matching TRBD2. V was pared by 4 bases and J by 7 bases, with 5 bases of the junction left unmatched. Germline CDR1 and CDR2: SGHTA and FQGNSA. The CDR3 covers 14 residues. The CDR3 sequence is CASSSTSGSTEQYF. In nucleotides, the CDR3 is TGTGCCAGCAGCTCGACTAGCGGGAGTACAGAGCAGTACTTC.

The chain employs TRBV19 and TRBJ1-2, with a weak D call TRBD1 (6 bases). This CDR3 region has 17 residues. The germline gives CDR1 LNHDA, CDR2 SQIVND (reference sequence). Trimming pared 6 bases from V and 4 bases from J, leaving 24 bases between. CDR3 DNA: TGTGCCAGTAGGCCCGAAGGTTGGGGGCTGAAGGGCTATGGCTACACCTTC. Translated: CASRPEGWGLKGYGYTF.

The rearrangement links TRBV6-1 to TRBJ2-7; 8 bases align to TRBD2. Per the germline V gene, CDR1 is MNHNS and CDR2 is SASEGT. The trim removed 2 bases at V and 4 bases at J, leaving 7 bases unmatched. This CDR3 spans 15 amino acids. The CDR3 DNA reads TGTGCCAGCAGTGAAACCGCGGGGGGCGAGTACGAGCAGTACTTC. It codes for CASSETAGGEYEQYF.